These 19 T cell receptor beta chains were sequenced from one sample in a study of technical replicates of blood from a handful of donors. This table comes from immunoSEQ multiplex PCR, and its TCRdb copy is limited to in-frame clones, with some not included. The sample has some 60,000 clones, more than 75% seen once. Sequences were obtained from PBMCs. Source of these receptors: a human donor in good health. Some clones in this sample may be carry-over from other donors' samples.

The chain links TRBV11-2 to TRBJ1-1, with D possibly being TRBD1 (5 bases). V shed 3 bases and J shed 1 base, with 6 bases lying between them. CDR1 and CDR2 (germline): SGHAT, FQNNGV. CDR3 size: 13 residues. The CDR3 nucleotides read TGTGCCAGCAGCTTTGGACAGAACACTGAAGCTTTCTTT. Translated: CASSFGQNTEAFF.

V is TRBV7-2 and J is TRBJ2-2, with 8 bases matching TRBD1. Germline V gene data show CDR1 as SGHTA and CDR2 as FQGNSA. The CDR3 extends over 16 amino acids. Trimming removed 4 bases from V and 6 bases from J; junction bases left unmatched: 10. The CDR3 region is CASSSYGQGSAGELFF. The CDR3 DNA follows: TGTGCCAGCAGCTCTTACGGACAGGGAAGCGCCGGGGAGCTGTTTTTT.

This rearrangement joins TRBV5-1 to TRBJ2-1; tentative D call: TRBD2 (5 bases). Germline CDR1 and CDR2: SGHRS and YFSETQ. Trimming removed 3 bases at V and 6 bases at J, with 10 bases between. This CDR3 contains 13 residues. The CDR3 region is CASSSGLFNEQFF. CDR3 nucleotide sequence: TGCGCCAGCAGCTCTGGACTGTTCAATGAGCAGTTCTTC.

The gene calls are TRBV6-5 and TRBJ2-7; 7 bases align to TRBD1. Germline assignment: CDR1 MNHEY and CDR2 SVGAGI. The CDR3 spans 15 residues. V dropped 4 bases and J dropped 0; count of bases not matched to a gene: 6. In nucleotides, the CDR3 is TGTGCCAGCAGTTGGGGACAGCAGAGCTCCTACGAGCAGTACTTC. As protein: CASSWGQQSSYEQYF.

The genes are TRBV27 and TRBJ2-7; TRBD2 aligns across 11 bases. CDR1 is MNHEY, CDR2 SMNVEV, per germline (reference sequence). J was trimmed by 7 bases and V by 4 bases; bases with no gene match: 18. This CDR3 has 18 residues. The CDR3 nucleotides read TGTGCCAGCAGTTCCCAACTGACTAGCGGGACTGCGACTGGTGAGCAGTACTTC. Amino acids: CASSSQLTSGTATGEQYF.

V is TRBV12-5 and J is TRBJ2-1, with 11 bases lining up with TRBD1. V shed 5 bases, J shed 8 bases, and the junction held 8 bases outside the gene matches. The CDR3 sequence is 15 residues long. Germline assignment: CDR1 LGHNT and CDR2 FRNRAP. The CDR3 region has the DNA TGTGCTAGTGGTCCTGGGACAGGGGGTGGCGATGAGCAGTTCTTC. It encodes CASGPGTGGGDEQFF.

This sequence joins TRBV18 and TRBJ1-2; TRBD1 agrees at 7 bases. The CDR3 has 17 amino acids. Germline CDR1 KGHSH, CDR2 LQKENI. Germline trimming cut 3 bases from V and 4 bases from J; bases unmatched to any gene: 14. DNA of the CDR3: TGTGCCAGCTCACCTTGGGGGACGGGACAGAAGGGCTATGGCTACACCTTC. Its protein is CASSPWGTGQKGYGYTF. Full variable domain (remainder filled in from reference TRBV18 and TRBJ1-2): NAGVMQNPRHLVRRRGQEARLRCSPMKGHSHVYWYRQLPEEGLKFMVYLQKENIIDESGMPKERFSAEFPKEGPSILRIQQVVRGDSAAYFCASSPWGTGQKGYGYTFGSGTRLTVV.

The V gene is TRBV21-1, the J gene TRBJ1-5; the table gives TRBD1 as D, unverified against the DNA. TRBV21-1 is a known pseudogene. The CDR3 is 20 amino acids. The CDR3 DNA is TGTGCCAGCAGCACTGAGGGGAACAGGGGCCTTCGGGGTAGCAATCAGCCCCAGCATTTT. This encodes CASSTEGNRGLRGSNQPQHF.

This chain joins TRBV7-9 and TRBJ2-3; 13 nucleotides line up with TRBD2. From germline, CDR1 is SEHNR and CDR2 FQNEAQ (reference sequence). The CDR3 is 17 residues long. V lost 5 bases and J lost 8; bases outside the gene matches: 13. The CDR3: CASSQKRTSGRRITQYF. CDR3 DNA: TGTGCCAGCAGCCAAAAACGGACTAGCGGGAGACGAATTACGCAGTATTTT.

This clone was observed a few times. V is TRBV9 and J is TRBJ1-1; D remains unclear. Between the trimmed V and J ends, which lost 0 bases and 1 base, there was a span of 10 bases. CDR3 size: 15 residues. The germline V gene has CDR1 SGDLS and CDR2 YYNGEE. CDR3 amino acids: CASSVGIGTNTEAFF. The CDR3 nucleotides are TGTGCCAGCAGCGTAGGAATTGGCACGAACACTGAAGCTTTCTTT.

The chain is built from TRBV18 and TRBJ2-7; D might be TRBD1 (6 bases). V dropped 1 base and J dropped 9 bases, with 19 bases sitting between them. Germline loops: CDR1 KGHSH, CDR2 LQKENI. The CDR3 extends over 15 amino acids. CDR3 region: CASSPLTGPPSGQYF. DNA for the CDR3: TGTGCCAGCTCACCACTGACAGGCCCTCCTTCTGGGCAGTACTTC.

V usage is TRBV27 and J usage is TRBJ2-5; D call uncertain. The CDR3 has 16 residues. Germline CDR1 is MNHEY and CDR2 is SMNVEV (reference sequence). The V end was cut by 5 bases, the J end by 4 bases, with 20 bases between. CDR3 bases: TGTGCCAGCAGTCCCCTCCGGGTGAGGCTTCGAGAGACCCAGTACTTC. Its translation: CASSPLRVRLRETQYF.

The chain's CDR3 is CASSQVWVAGVTNEQFF. CDR3 DNA: TGCGCCAGCAGCCAAGTATGGGTAGCGGGGGTAACTAATGAGCAGTTCTTC. The J gene is TRBJ2-1, the V gene TRBV4-3, with TRBD2 matching 9 bases. The CDR3 extends over 17 amino acids. The germline V gene has CDR1 LGHNA and CDR2 YSLEER. Trimming cost V 1 base and J 7 bases; bases outside gene matches: 11.

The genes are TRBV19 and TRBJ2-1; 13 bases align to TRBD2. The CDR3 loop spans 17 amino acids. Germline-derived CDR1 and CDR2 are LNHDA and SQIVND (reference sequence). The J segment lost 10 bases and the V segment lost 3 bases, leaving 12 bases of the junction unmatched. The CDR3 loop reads CASSMSSLAGGPGEQFF. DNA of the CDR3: TGTGCCAGTAGTATGTCCTCACTAGCGGGAGGGCCTGGGGAGCAGTTCTTC.

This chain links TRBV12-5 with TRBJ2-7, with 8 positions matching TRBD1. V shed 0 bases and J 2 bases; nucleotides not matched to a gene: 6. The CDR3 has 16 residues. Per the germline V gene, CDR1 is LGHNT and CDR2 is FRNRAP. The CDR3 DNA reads TGTGCTAGTGGTTTGGTAGTAGGACAGGGAGCCTACGAGCAGTACTTC. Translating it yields CASGLVVGQGAYEQYF.

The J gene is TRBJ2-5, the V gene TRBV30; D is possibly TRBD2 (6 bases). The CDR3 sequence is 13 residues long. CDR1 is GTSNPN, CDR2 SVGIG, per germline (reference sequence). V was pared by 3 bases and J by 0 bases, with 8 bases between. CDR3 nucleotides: TGTGCCTGGAGCGGCGGGAACCAAGAGACCCAGTACTTC. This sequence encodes CAWSGGNQETQYF.

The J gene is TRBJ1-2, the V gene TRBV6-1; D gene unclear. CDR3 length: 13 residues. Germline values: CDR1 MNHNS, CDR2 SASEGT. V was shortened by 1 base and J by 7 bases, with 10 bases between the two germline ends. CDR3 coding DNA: TGTGCCAGCAGTGAAGGGAGGTCCGGTGGCTACACCTTC. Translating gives CASSEGRSGGYTF.

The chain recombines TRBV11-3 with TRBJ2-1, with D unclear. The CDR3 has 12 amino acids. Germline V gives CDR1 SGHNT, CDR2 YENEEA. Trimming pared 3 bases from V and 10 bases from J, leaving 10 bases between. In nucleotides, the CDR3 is TGTGCCAGCAGCTTGACTCCCTGGGAGCAGTTCTTC. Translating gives CASSLTPWEQFF.

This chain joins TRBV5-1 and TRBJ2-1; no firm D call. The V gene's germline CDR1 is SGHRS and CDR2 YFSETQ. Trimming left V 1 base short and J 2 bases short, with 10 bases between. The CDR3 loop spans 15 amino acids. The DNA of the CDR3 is TGCGCCAGCAGCTTGTCTGGGCAGGCCTACAATGAGCAGTTCTTC. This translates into CASSLSGQAYNEQFF.